One sample yielded the 19 T cell receptor beta chains listed below, sequenced in a study of T cell responses to AZD1222 COVID-19 vaccine (dated by TCRdb to about 2021). Libraries were made using the immunoSEQ multiplex PCR assay. TCRdb limited this immuneACCESS table to in-frame rearrangements with V and J called. A share of clones is missing; checked studies link under half to unresolved V genes, and the rest is unexplained. For this sample the table gives 110,000 or so clones, of which over 80% were detected only once. Together, the top ten hold around 5.1% of the sample. Interpreted using the paper, the time point label stands for: baseline before first vaccination. Here the sequenced sample was peripheral blood, taken on day 0 of AZD1222 vaccination. Receptors were obtained from an adult in good health.

This chain connects TRBV5-5 to TRBJ1-5, with D perhaps TRBD1 (6 bases). This CDR3 is built from 14 residues. Per germline, CDR1 SGHKS and CDR2 YYEKEE (reference sequence). The germline V and J ends were trimmed by 2 bases and 4 bases, with 10 bases remaining between them. In DNA, the CDR3 is TGTGCCAGCAGCTTCCGGGACATAAATCAGCCCCAGCATTTT. Translated, it gives CASSFRDINQPQHF.

This clone came up a few times. The chain links TRBV6-5 to TRBJ2-5; TRBD1 aligns across 7 bases. J was trimmed by 5 bases and V by 2 bases; bases with no gene match: 11. CDR3 size: 16 residues. Germline V gene data show CDR1 as MNHEY and CDR2 as SVGAGI. CDR3 amino acids: CASSYGAGGFGETQYF. The CDR3, as DNA: TGTGCCAGCAGTTACGGGGCAGGGGGATTTGGGGAGACCCAGTACTTC.

The chain combines TRBV24-1 with TRBJ2-1, with D perhaps matching TRBD2 (6 bases). Germline CDR1 is KGHDR and CDR2 is SFDVKD. The CDR3 contains 17 residues. V lost 3 bases and J 6 bases, leaving 20 bases between the germline ends. The CDR3 spells CATSDRRDFILLNEQFF. The DNA of the CDR3 is TGTGCCACCAGTGATAGACGGGACTTTATCTTGCTCAATGAGCAGTTCTTC.

V is TRBV5-6 and J is TRBJ2-5, with 7 bases aligning to TRBD2. Germline loops: CDR1 SGHDT, CDR2 YYEEEE. V trimming: 0 bases; J trimming: 0 bases; junction bases outside the gene matches: 5. The CDR3 is made up of 16 amino acids. The CDR3 nucleotides are TGTGCCAGCAGCTTGGAGGCGGGGGAGTACCAAGAGACCCAGTACTTC. Its translation is CASSLEAGEYQETQYF.

The count of this clone is one. The rearrangement joins TRBV29-1 to TRBJ1-5, with D unresolved. V lost 7 bases, J lost 6 bases, and 16 bases lay in between. Germline values: CDR1 SQVTM, CDR2 ANQGSEA. CDR3 length: 13 amino acids. In nucleotides, the CDR3 is TGCAGCGCCCGGACCGGGGTAAGTCAGCCCCAGCATTTT. Amino acid sequence: CSARTGVSQPQHF.

This clone was seen a single time. The V call is TRBV15, the J call TRBJ2-2; 7 nucleotides agree with TRBD1. Germline V gene data show CDR1 as LNHNV and CDR2 as YYDKDF (reference sequence). The CDR3 spans 15 residues. With 4 bases clipped from V and 4 bases from J, the junction kept 6 bases outside the gene matches. Here the CDR3 reads CATSNTGVGTGELFF. In DNA form, the CDR3 reads TGTGCCACCAGCAATACAGGGGTGGGCACCGGGGAGCTGTTTTTT.

The rearrangement uses TRBV23-1 and TRBJ1-4, with a weak D call TRBD1 (5 bases). TRBV23-1 is an ORF; its function is uncertain. CDR3 length: 15 amino acids. The V gene lost 2 bases and the J gene lost 0 bases, with 7 bases spanning the gap. The CDR3 here is CASSQQGTTNEKLFF. CDR3 DNA: TGCGCCAGCAGTCAACAGGGAACAACTAATGAAAAACTGTTTTTT.

The chain combines TRBV10-3 with TRBJ1-1; perhaps TRBD1 as D (5 bases). Trimming took off 0 bases at V and 2 bases at J, with 10 bases between the two ends. Germline loops: CDR1 ENHRY, CDR2 SYGVKD. The CDR3 is 15 amino acids. The CDR3 nucleotides read TGTGCCATCAGTGAGTCGAGCCAGGGAAACACTGAAGCTTTCTTT. Its protein is CAISESSQGNTEAFF.

The chain joins TRBV5-1 to TRBJ2-1; D is unclear. V was cut by 0 bases and J by 6 bases, with 4 bases left in between. This CDR3 has 12 amino acids. From germline, CDR1 is SGHRS and CDR2 YFSETQ. CDR3 sequence: CASSLEGNEQFF. CDR3 DNA: TGCGCCAGCAGCTTGGAAGGCAATGAGCAGTTCTTC.

The rearrangement links TRBV5-1 to TRBJ1-2; the match to TRBD1 covers 7 bases. V trimming: 0 bases; J trimming: 8 bases; junction bases outside the gene matches: 10. There are 15 residues in the CDR3. CDR1 and CDR2 (germline): SGHRS, YFSETQ. The CDR3 is CASSLDTTTGLGYTF. The CDR3, as DNA: TGCGCCAGCAGCTTGGATACAACGACAGGGCTAGGCTACACCTTC.

The V call is TRBV6-5, the J call TRBJ2-5; D may be TRBD2 (7 bases). V lost 4 bases and J 5 bases, leaving 17 bases between the germline ends. This CDR3 region has 15 residues. The germline CDR1 and CDR2 sequences are MNHEY and SVGAGI. CDR3 coding DNA: TGTGCCAGCAGTTGGGGGTCCCCGGGGGGCGAGACCCAGTACTTC. Translating gives CASSWGSPGGETQYF.

The chain couples TRBV11-2 to TRBJ1-1; 9 bases fit TRBD1. The germline V gene has CDR1 SGHAT and CDR2 FQNNGV. J gave up 10 bases and V 5 bases, and 11 bases lay outside the gene matches. The CDR3 consists of 14 residues. CDR3 coding DNA: TGTGCCAGCAGCATTCCGGGACAGGGTAGGATAGCTTTCTTT. Its translation: CASSIPGQGRIAFF.

CDR3 DNA sequence: TGTGCCAGCAACGAACAGCAGGGGACCTTCTCTGGGGCCAACGTCCTGACTTTC. It encodes CASNEQQGTFSGANVLTF. The rearrangement joins TRBV5-6 to TRBJ2-6, with a possible D match to TRBD1 (6 bases). CDR1 and CDR2 (germline): SGHDT, YYEEEE. The CDR3 spans 18 residues. The V and J ends lost 6 bases and 0 bases respectively, with 19 bases between them.

The genes are TRBV7-2 and TRBJ2-6; TRBD1 aligns across 8 bases. The germline gives CDR1 SGHTA, CDR2 FQGNSA. Trimming cost V 0 bases and J 0 bases; bases outside gene matches: 7. The CDR3 is 19 amino acids. The CDR3 here is CASSLAPQGELSGANVLTF. The CDR3 DNA is TGTGCCAGCAGCTTAGCCCCACAGGGGGAGCTCTCTGGGGCCAACGTCCTGACTTTC.

The chain carries TRBV7-2 and TRBJ1-5; the match to TRBD1 covers 8 bases. The germline V gene encodes CDR1 SGHTA and CDR2 FQGNSA. V lost 1 base and J lost 3; bases outside the gene matches: 2. The CDR3 spans 15 residues. This CDR3 reads CASSLGTGFNQPQHF. In DNA form, the CDR3 reads TGTGCCAGCAGCTTAGGGACAGGGTTCAATCAGCCCCAGCATTTT.

The chain carries TRBV11-1 and TRBJ2-1, with TRBD2 matching over 7 bases. The CDR3 covers 15 residues. Germline V gene sequence: CDR1 SGHAT, CDR2 FQDESV (reference sequence). V lost 3 bases and J lost 5; bases outside the gene matches: 7. The CDR3 coding sequence is TGTGCCAGCAGCTTTGCGGGGAGGGTTGACAATGAGCAGTTCTTC. It codes for CASSFAGRVDNEQFF.

The chain joins TRBV5-1 to TRBJ2-5; 9 positions agree with TRBD2. V lost 2 bases and J lost 5; bases outside the gene matches: 4. Germline CDR1 SGHRS, CDR2 YFSETQ. The CDR3 is 14 amino acids. The CDR3 DNA reads TGCGCCAGCAGCTTCGGCGGGGGGGCCGAGACCCAGTACTTC. It translates to CASSFGGGAETQYF.

In this sample, this clone turned up once. The CDR3 DNA follows: TGTGCCAGCAGCCAAGGTTACGGGGATACGCAGTATTTT. As protein: CASSQGYGDTQYF. The chain recombines TRBV4-2 with TRBJ2-3, with D unresolved. Trimming removed 1 base at V and 6 bases at J, with 8 bases between. The CDR3 sequence is 13 residues long. Per germline, CDR1 LGHNA and CDR2 YNFKEQ.

CDR3 protein: CASSRTSGADTQYF. The CDR3 DNA sequence: TGCGCCAGCAGTCGGACTAGCGGCGCAGATACGCAGTATTTT. The chain carries TRBV4-1 and TRBJ2-3, with 10 nucleotides matching TRBD2. Germline CDR1 MGHRA, CDR2 YSYEKL. V shed 6 bases, J shed 4 bases, and the junction held 4 bases outside the gene matches. This CDR3 region has 14 residues.